The present T cell receptor beta chain was sequenced within a study of blood T cells in healthy people across ages. Drawing of peripheral blood yielded about 9.7 milliliters from each donor. Through a sample-barcoded 5' primer and a J-beta primer mix, a second PCR was run for roughly 6 to 12 cycles. A template-switch adaptor that had 12 random nucleotides put a tag on each cDNA molecule. MiXCR, run by TCRdb on the 5' RACE reads, gives a single entry per CDR3 protein. The data hold about 1.1 million distinct CDR3 sequences, with roughly two fifths observed a single time. This CDR3 is 15 amino acids long. Germline V gene lookup returns CDR1 MNHNY and CDR2 SVGAGI (reference sequence). Trimming shortened V by 4 bases and J by 2 bases, and 14 bases separated the two germline ends. On this clonotype itself: Its antigen is undetermined.

Study conclusions and caveats: The percentage of naive T cells correlated strongly with TCR beta diversity.

Sequencing input: blood. The chain uses TRBV6-6 and TRBJ1-2; D unresolved. The TCR comes from a man younger than 35 in good health. CDR3 loop: CASSSPDSLNYGYTF. The CDR3 DNA reads TGTGCCAGCAGTTCCCCAGATTCCCTCAACTATGGCTACACCTTC.